Listed below are T cell receptor beta chains from one sample, sequenced in a study of cytomegalovirus exposure and HLA in healthy donors. Profiled with immunoSEQ multiplex PCR; TCRdb holds only in-frame clones, not every one. Here the sample spans 160,000 or so clones, just under 80% being singletons. Sample: PBMCs. The receptor set was obtained from a middle-aged woman in good health and CMV-seropositive. The CDR3 runs from the conserved cysteine through the conserved F or W. A D gene is named only where the DNA matches it firmly. Clone size appears in some rows only: once, few, many, or a class for an expanded clone.

V	length	size	J	D	DNA	CDR3
TRBV29-1	12	.	TRBJ1-2	TRBD1	TGCAGCGTTACGGACAGGGTGGGTGGCTACACCTTC	CSVTDRVGGYTF
TRBV28	14	.	TRBJ1-1	.	TGTGCCAGCAGTCTCTCTGGGGCGCTCACTGAAGCTTTCTTT	CASSLSGALTEAFF
TRBV13	14	.	TRBJ2-7	TRBD1	TGTGCCAGCAGCTTAGGCACAGGGGGCTACGAGCAGTACTTC	CASSLGTGGYEQYF
TRBV19	13	.	TRBJ1-1	.	TGTGCCAGTAGTGAGAGAGGATCCACTGAAGCTTTCTTT	CASSERGSTEAFF
TRBV4-2	15	few	TRBJ2-5	TRBD2	TGTGCCAGCAGCCAAGATGCTAGCGGGAAAGAGACCCAGTACTTC	CASSQDASGKETQYF
TRBV6-6	14	.	TRBJ1-2	TRBD1	TGTGCCAGCAGTTACTCGGTCGACAGGGTTGACTACACCTTC	CASSYSVDRVDYTF
TRBV27	11	once	TRBJ2-2	.	TGTGCCAGCAAACGGGGCGGGGAGCTGTTTTTT	CASKRGGELFF
TRBV5-1	16	.	TRBJ2-1	.	TGCGCCAGCAGCTTGGTCGGGTCCAGCTCCTACAATGAGCAGTTCTTC	CASSLVGSSSYNEQFF
TRBV11-3	15	.	TRBJ2-5	TRBD1	TGTGCCAGCAGCTCCCTGGACAGGGGACAAGAGACCCAGTACTTC	CASSSLDRGQETQYF
TRBV28	15	.	TRBJ1-5	.	TGTGCCAGCAGTGAAACACAGGGACCTAATCAGCCCCAGCATTTT	CASSETQGPNQPQHF
TRBV19	15	.	TRBJ2-2	TRBD1	TGTGCCAGTAGACGAGACAGGGGGCAAACCGGGGAGCTGTTTTTT	CASRRDRGQTGELFF
TRBV2	16	few	TRBJ2-7	TRBD1	TGTGCCAGCAGTGTCTTCCCCGGACAGGGGGAGTACGAGCAGTACTTC	CASSVFPGQGEYEQYF
TRBV5-4	14	.	TRBJ1-1	.	TGTGCCAGCAGCCCTGCGGCGGTGAACACTGAAGCTTTCTTT	CASSPAAVNTEAFF
TRBV4-1	19	.	TRBJ1-2	TRBD1	TGCGCCAGCAGCCAAGATGGGGGACAGGGGGAAAAGTTGGGATATGGCTACACCTTC	CASSQDGGQGEKLGYGYTF
TRBV28	15	.	TRBJ1-2	.	TGTGCCAGCAGTATCCCGACAGGCACCTTTTATGGCTACACCTTC	CASSIPTGTFYGYTF
TRBV6-5	14	.	TRBJ2-5	.	TGTGCCAGCAGTTCCCATTCAAGAGGAGAGACCCAGTACTTC	CASSSHSRGETQYF
TRBV7-9	15	.	TRBJ2-2	.	TGTTCCAGCAGCTTAGCCAGGGGGAACACCGGGGAGCTGTTTTTT	CSSSLARGNTGELFF
TRBV7-9	15	once	TRBJ1-1	.	TGTGCCAGCAGCTTAGCAGGACAAGGTAACACTGAAGCTTTCTTT	CASSLAGQGNTEAFF
TRBV7-9	19	few	TRBJ1-1	.	TGTGCCAGCAGCTTTTTTCGTGGGGAGGCCCGATACTTGAACACTGAAGCTTTCTTT	CASSFFRGEARYLNTEAFF
TRBV6-1	15	.	TRBJ1-2	.	TGTGCCAGCAGGGTGGACGGGCGGGGAAACTATGGCTACACCTTC	CASRVDGRGNYGYTF
TRBV11-2	14	.	TRBJ1-3	.	TGTGCCAGCAGCTGGGGGGTCACTGGAAACACCATATATTTT	CASSWGVTGNTIYF
TRBV30	14	few	TRBJ2-7	.	TGTGCCTGGAGTGTGAAGATCGGGGTAAGCGAGCAGTACTTC	CAWSVKIGVSEQYF
TRBV5-1	15	.	TRBJ1-2	TRBD1	TGCGCCAGCAGCTCAGGACAGGGTGATAACTATGGCTACACCTTC	CASSSGQGDNYGYTF
TRBV18	15	.	TRBJ1-5	.	TGTGCCAGCTCACCATCGGTGGAGCGCAATCAGCCCCAGCATTTT	CASSPSVERNQPQHF
TRBV5-6	15	few	TRBJ1-1	.	TGTGCCAGCAGCTTGGGATGGCAGATGAACACTGAAGCTTTCTTT	CASSLGWQMNTEAFF
TRBV7-9	14	.	TRBJ1-6	.	TGTGTCAGCAGCTGGGACGGGGGGAATTCACCCCTCCACTTT	CVSSWDGGNSPLHF
TRBV7-2	12	few	TRBJ2-3	.	TGTGCCAGCAGCTCCCTCCCGGATACGCAGTATTTT	CASSSLPDTQYF
TRBV5-1	14	.	TRBJ1-1	TRBD1	TGCGCCAGCAGCTGGACAGGAGGGGGAACTGAAGCTTTCTTT	CASSWTGGGTEAFF
TRBV6-5	14	few	TRBJ1-6	.	TGTGCCAGCAGTGATTGGCAGCGTAATTCACCCCTCCACTTT	CASSDWQRNSPLHF
TRBV10-2	12	.	TRBJ2-7	.	TGCGCCAGCAGTGAGTCGAGCAACGAGCAGTACTTC	CASSESSNEQYF
TRBV15	17	.	TRBJ2-3	TRBD2	TGTGCCACCAGCAGAGACCTAGCGGGGGGGCAGACAGATACGCAGTATTTT	CATSRDLAGGQTDTQYF
TRBV5-4	14	.	TRBJ2-1	TRBD1	TGTGCCAGCAGGGTAGGACAGGGGGCGATTGAGCAGTTCTTC	CASRVGQGAIEQFF
TRBV9	15	few	TRBJ1-3	.	TGTGCCAGCAGCCCGACAGGCGCCACTGGAAACACCATATATTTT	CASSPTGATGNTIYF
TRBV4-3	14	.	TRBJ2-1	.	TGCGCCAGCAGCCAAGCTCTAGCCTACAATGAGCAGTTCTTC	CASSQALAYNEQFF
TRBV7-9	15	.	TRBJ2-7	TRBD1	TGTGCCAGCAGCTCCTCCGGGACAGGGGGTTACGAGCAGTACTTC	CASSSSGTGGYEQYF
TRBV5-4	12	.	TRBJ1-2	TRBD1	TGTGCCAGCAGCGGGACAGCGCGTGGCTACACCTTC	CASSGTARGYTF
TRBV2	14	.	TRBJ1-2	TRBD1	TGTGCCAGCAGTGAACGGACAGGGGAGGATGGCTACACCTTC	CASSERTGEDGYTF
TRBV6-5	14	.	TRBJ1-1	.	TGTGCCAGCATTAAAACCAGGGGACACCTAGGTGCTTTCTTT	CASIKTRGHLGAFF
TRBV11-1	14	.	TRBJ2-3	.	TGTGCCAGCAGCTTCGGAGGGGAGGAAGATACGCAGTATTTT	CASSFGGEEDTQYF
TRBV30	13	few	TRBJ2-1	TRBD1	TGTGCCTGGAGGGACTCCGGACAGGGGCCAGGGGTCTTC	CAWRDSGQGPGVF
TRBV5-4	13	.	TRBJ2-5	.	TGTGCCAGCAGCTTTGACGGAGGGGAGACCCAGTACTTC	CASSFDGGETQYF
TRBV9	16	.	TRBJ2-1	TRBD2	TGTGCCAGCAGCTCCCGCCGAAGCGGGGATCGTAGTGAGCAGTTCTTC	CASSSRRSGDRSEQFF
TRBV13	14	.	TRBJ2-3	.	TGTGCCAGCAGCGGGGGGGCCAGGGCAGATACGCAGTATTTT	CASSGGARADTQYF
TRBV5-1	16	.	TRBJ2-1	TRBD2	TGCGCCAGCAGCTTGGTTTCTAGCGGGGGGTACAATGAGCAGTTCTTC	CASSLVSSGGYNEQFF
TRBV30	13	.	TRBJ2-1	.	TGTGCCTGGAGGCGAACAGACCACAATGAGCAGTTCTTC	CAWRRTDHNEQFF
TRBV12-5	15	.	TRBJ1-5	TRBD1	TGTGCTAGTGGTAAAGACAGGGCTGGCAATCAGCCCCAGCATTTT	CASGKDRAGNQPQHF
TRBV7-8	14	.	TRBJ1-4	.	TGTGCCAGCAGCTTAATGGTCTCTAGTGAAAAACTGTTTTTT	CASSLMVSSEKLFF
TRBV5-4	14	.	TRBJ2-1	TRBD1	TGTGCCAGCAGCTTACCACAGGGGTCGGGTGAGCAGTTCTTC	CASSLPQGSGEQFF
TRBV18	17	.	TRBJ2-7	TRBD1	TGTGCCAGCTCACCCCCGTACGGGGACAGGGGTGACCACGAGCAGTACTTC	CASSPPYGDRGDHEQYF
TRBV7-8	14	.	TRBJ1-1	.	TGTGCCAGCAGCGGGCGGGGAGGGAACACTGAAGCTTTCTTT	CASSGRGGNTEAFF
TRBV27	13	.	TRBJ1-1	.	TGTGCCAGCAGTTTATTAAGTGTAGCTGAAGCTTTCTTT	CASSLLSVAEAFF
TRBV2	14	.	TRBJ1-4	.	TGTGCCAGCAAAAAGCGTGCAACTAATGAAAAACTGTTTTTT	CASKKRATNEKLFF
TRBV28	14	.	TRBJ1-2	.	TGTGCCAGCAGTAGGCTCCCAGGGTGGGATGGCTACACCTTC	CASSRLPGWDGYTF
TRBV9	14	.	TRBJ2-7	TRBD1	TGTGCCAGTAGCGGACGGGACAGGGGATACGAGCAGTACTTC	CASSGRDRGYEQYF
TRBV5-1	13	.	TRBJ1-2	.	TGCGCCAGCAGCTTGTGGGGGGGTGATGGCTACACCTTC	CASSLWGGDGYTF